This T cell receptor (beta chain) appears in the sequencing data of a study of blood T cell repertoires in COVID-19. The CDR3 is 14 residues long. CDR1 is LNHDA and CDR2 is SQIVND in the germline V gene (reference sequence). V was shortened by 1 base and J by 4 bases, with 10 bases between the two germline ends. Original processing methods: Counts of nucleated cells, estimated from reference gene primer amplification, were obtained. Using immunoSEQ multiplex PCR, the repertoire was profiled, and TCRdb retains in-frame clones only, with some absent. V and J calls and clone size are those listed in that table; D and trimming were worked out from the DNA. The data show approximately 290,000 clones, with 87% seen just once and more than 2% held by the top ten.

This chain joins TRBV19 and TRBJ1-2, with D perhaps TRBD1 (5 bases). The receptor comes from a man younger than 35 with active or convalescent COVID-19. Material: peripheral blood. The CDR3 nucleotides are TGTGCCAGTAGTATAGCCCAGGGCATCTATGGCTACACCTTC. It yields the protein CASSIAQGIYGYTF.